The 21 T cell receptor beta chains given below trace back to one sample, sequenced in a study of siplizumab effects on memory and regulatory T cells. The table came from immunoSEQ multiplex PCR; TCRdb's copy has only in-frame clones and leaves some out. Counted here are some 100,000 clones, more than 90% occurring once; the ten biggest clones make up just over 2.5%. The specimen sequenced was CD4+ T cells sorted from blood. The receptors stem from a human donor in good health. Some clones in this sample may be carry-over from other donors' samples.

CDR3 residues: CATEITGEGTYEQYF. CDR3 coding DNA: TGTGCCACCGAAATTACAGGGGAGGGGACCTACGAGCAGTACTTC. The V and J genes are TRBV10-3 and TRBJ2-5, with D possibly being TRBD1 or TRBD2 (7 bases each). The J call may be in error: the DNA end matches TRBJ2-7 better. The germline CDR1 and CDR2 sequences are ENHRY and SYGVKD. CDR3 length equals 15 residues.

This chain uses TRBV27 with TRBJ2-5, with 8 bases matching TRBD2. The ends lost 3 bases at V and 3 bases at J; junction bases unmatched: 6. Germline V gene lookup returns CDR1 MNHEY and CDR2 SMNVEV (reference sequence). There are 15 residues in the CDR3. The CDR3 spells CASSFTTSGKETQYF. CDR3 DNA sequence: TGTGCCAGCAGTTTTACCACTAGCGGTAAAGAGACCCAGTACTTC.

The chain couples TRBV30 to TRBJ2-7; perhaps TRBD1 as D (6 bases). V gave up 3 bases and J gave up 0 bases, with 15 bases separating them. The CDR3 loop spans 15 amino acids. Germline assignment: CDR1 GTSNPN and CDR2 SVGIG (reference sequence). In nucleotides, the CDR3 is TGTGCCTGGAGCGCACCCAGGGGCAGCTCCTACGAGCAGTACTTC. This sequence encodes CAWSAPRGSSYEQYF.

This chain connects TRBV5-1 to TRBJ2-7; D is unresolved. The CDR3 consists of 15 residues. Between the trimmed V and J ends, which lost 4 bases and 0 bases, there was a span of 14 bases. Germline lookup yields CDR1 SGHRS and CDR2 YFSETQ. DNA of the CDR3: TGCGCCAGCAGCCCAACACCGGACGGCTCCTACGAGCAGTACTTC. Protein sequence: CASSPTPDGSYEQYF.

The rearrangement links TRBV28 to TRBJ2-3, with TRBD2 matching 10 bases. Germline V lookup: CDR1 MDHEN, CDR2 SYDVKM. CDR3 length equals 21 residues. After removal of 6 bases from V and 0 bases from J, the junction contained 21 bases not matched to a gene. DNA for the CDR3: TGTGCCAGCAGCCTAGGGGGGAAGGTACTAGCGGGACGATCCAGCACAGATACGCAGTATTTT. It codes for CASSLGGKVLAGRSSTDTQYF.

This chain connects TRBV15 to TRBJ2-1; 10 nucleotides agree with TRBD2. This CDR3 contains 16 residues. Trimming cost V 3 bases and J 4 bases; bases outside gene matches: 6. The germline V gene has CDR1 LNHNV and CDR2 YYDKDF (reference sequence). In DNA form, the CDR3 reads TGTGCCACCAGCAGTGGATCTAGCGGGAGTTACAATGAGCAGTTCTTC. Its protein product is CATSSGSSGSYNEQFF.

The V gene is TRBV5-8, the J gene TRBJ1-4; TRBD1 aligns across 10 bases. This CDR3 is 16 amino acids long. The germline CDR1 and CDR2 sequences are SGHTS and YDEGEE. With V trimmed by 4 bases and J by 2 bases, 5 bases remained unmatched. CDR3 in amino acids: CASSHGTGVTNEKLFF. The CDR3 region has the DNA TGTGCCAGCAGCCACGGGACAGGGGTGACTAATGAAAAACTGTTTTTT.

The chain couples TRBV5-1 to TRBJ2-5; D is uncertain. The CDR3 has 14 amino acids. Germline lookup yields CDR1 SGHRS and CDR2 YFSETQ. V was clipped by 3 bases and J by 1 base, with 10 bases between them. CDR3 nucleotides: TGCGCCAGCAGCTCACCAGCGCTCCAAGAGACCCAGTACTTC. Protein product: CASSSPALQETQYF.

The J gene is TRBJ2-3, the V gene TRBV12-5, with no clear D. V was clipped by 4 bases and J by 5 bases, with 7 bases between them. The CDR3 consists of 12 residues. Germline V gene lookup returns CDR1 LGHNT and CDR2 FRNRAP. The chain's CDR3 is CASGSMGDTQYF. In nucleotides, the CDR3 is TGTGCTAGTGGTTCCATGGGAGATACGCAGTATTTT. The variable domain in full, with the rest retrieved from reference TRBV12-5 and TRBJ2-3, is DARVTQTPRHKVTEMGQEVTMRCQPILGHNTVFWYRQTMMQGLELLAYFRNRAPLDDSGMPKDRFSAEMPDATLATLKIQPSEPRDSAVYFCASGSMGDTQYFGPGTRLTVL.

The chain joins TRBV2 to TRBJ1-1; tentative D call: TRBD1 (6 bases). Germline values: CDR1 SNHLY, CDR2 FYNNEI. The CDR3 contains 16 residues. Trimming left V 5 bases short and J 1 base short, with 17 bases between. The CDR3 reads CASSRTNRVQNTEAFF. CDR3 coding DNA: TGTGCCAGCAGTCGAACCAACAGGGTGCAGAACACTGAAGCTTTCTTT.

The V and J genes are TRBV4-2 and TRBJ2-3; 7 nucleotides align to TRBD2. CDR1 LGHNA and CDR2 YNFKEQ come from the germline V gene. The CDR3 has 13 amino acids. V lost 5 bases and J lost 5; bases outside the gene matches: 4. The CDR3 nucleotides are TGTGCCAGCAGCTCCGCTAGCGGAGATACGCAGTATTTT. It codes for CASSSASGDTQYF.

J is TRBJ2-7 and V is TRBV5-3; tentative D call: TRBD2 (6 bases). TRBV5-3 is an open reading frame whose function is uncertain. The CDR3 is 14 amino acids. V shed 5 bases and J shed 2 bases, with 14 bases lying between them. DNA of the CDR3: TGTGCCAGAAGTCTGTCGGGGGTTCCCTACGAGCAGTACTTC. Translating gives CARSLSGVPYEQYF.

The chain couples TRBV2 to TRBJ2-7; D call uncertain. Germline CDR1 is SNHLY and CDR2 is FYNNEI. Trimming removed 5 bases at V and 0 bases at J, with 14 bases between. CDR3 length: 15 residues. The CDR3 DNA reads TGTGCCAGCAGTTCTCTGGGCGGATACTCCTACGAGCAGTACTTC. Its translation is CASSSLGGYSYEQYF.

V usage is TRBV6-5 and J usage is TRBJ2-1; 9 nucleotides line up with TRBD2. From germline, CDR1 is MNHEY and CDR2 SVGAGI. J gave up 9 bases and V 6 bases, and 9 bases lay outside the gene matches. This CDR3 has 14 amino acids. DNA of the CDR3: TGTGCCAGCAGATGGAGCGGGAGGAGGAGTGAGCAGTTCTTC. This sequence encodes CASRWSGRRSEQFF.

V usage is TRBV7-9 and J usage is TRBJ2-7, with 7 bases matching TRBD2. The CDR3 consists of 13 residues. Germline CDR1 and CDR2: SEHNR and FQNEAQ (reference sequence). V shed 5 bases and J 3 bases; nucleotides not matched to a gene: 4. The CDR3 loop is CASSLGGFYEQYF. In DNA, the CDR3 is TGTGCCAGCAGCCTCGGGGGGTTCTACGAGCAGTACTTC. Supplemented by reference TRBV7-9 and TRBJ2-7, the full variable domain reads DTGVSQNPRHKITKRGQNVTFRCDPISEHNRLYWYRQTLGQGPEFLTYFQNEAQLEKSRLLSDRFSAERPKGSFSTLEIQRTEQGDSAMYLCASSLGGFYEQYFGPGTRLTVT.

This clone was counted a single time. V usage is TRBV6-5 and J usage is TRBJ2-5; D is perhaps TRBD1 or TRBD2 (5 bases each). CDR1 is MNHEY, CDR2 SVGAGI, per germline. The CDR3 loop spans 13 amino acids. The V end lost 6 bases, the J end lost 5 bases, and 13 bases lay between the germline ends. For the CDR3, the DNA is TGTGCCAGCAGGTCTAACGGGGCGGAGACCCAGTACTTC. Its translation is CASRSNGAETQYF.

The V call is TRBV15, the J call TRBJ1-1, with no clear D. This CDR3 is 12 amino acids long. In germline, CDR1 is LNHNV, CDR2 YYDKDF (reference sequence). The germline V and J ends were trimmed by 5 bases and 1 base, with 5 bases remaining between them. CDR3: CATSPGNTEAFF. For the CDR3, the DNA is TGTGCCACCAGCCCCGGGAACACTGAAGCTTTCTTT.

V and J are TRBV5-1 and TRBJ2-2; D possibly corresponds to TRBD2 (6 bases). Germline-derived CDR1 and CDR2 are SGHRS and YFSETQ. The CDR3 is 16 amino acids. V was shortened by 5 bases and J by 6 bases, with 20 bases between the two germline ends. CDR3 coding DNA: TGCGCCAGCAGTCGGGCTACCGGGACTCAGGCCGGGGAGCTGTTTTTT. As protein: CASSRATGTQAGELFF.

The rearrangement links TRBV5-3 to TRBJ1-4, with D unresolved. TRBV5-3 qualifies as an ORF whose function is uncertain. Trimming cost V 7 bases and J 8 bases, with 9 bases left between them. The CDR3 covers 11 residues. CDR3 coding DNA: TGTGCCAGATTTCTGAGCGAAAAACTGTTTTTT. It codes for CARFLSEKLFF.

This chain links TRBV6-1 with TRBJ1-5; no definite D call. This CDR3 is built from 17 residues. Per the germline V gene, CDR1 is MNHNS and CDR2 is SASEGT. V lost 2 bases to trimming and J lost 1 base, with 15 bases between them. CDR3 DNA sequence: TGTGCCAGCAGTGAACCCGGGAAAGGAGGAAGCAATCAGCCCCAGCATTTT. Its translation: CASSEPGKGGSNQPQHF.

CDR3 DNA: TGCGCCAGCAGTGCCTCCGGCAGGGGACTCAGCGAGCAGTACTTC. This encodes CASSASGRGLSEQYF. The V gene is TRBV10-2, the J gene TRBJ2-7; D assignment may be TRBD1 or TRBD2 (6 bases each). Deletions cut 4 bases from V and 6 bases from J, with 19 bases between. Germline CDR1 is WSHSY and CDR2 is SAAADI. This CDR3 comprises 15 residues.